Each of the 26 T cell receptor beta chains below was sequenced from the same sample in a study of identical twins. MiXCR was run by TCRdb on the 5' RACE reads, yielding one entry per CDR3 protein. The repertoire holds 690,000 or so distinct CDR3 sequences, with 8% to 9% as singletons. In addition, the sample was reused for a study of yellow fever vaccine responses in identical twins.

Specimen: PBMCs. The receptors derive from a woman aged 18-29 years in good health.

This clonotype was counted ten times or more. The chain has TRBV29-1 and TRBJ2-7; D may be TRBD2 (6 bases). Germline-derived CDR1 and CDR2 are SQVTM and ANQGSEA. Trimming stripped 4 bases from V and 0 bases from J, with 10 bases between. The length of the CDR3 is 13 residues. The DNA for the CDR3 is TGCAGCGTTGTGACCGGGAGCTCCTACGAGCAGTACTTC. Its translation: CSVVTGSSYEQYF.

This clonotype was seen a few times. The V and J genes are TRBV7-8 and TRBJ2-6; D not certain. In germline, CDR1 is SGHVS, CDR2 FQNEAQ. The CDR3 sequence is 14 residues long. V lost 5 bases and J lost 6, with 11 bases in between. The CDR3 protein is CASSIQPVANVLTF. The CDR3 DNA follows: TGTGCCAGCAGCATCCAACCGGTGGCCAACGTCCTGACTTTC.

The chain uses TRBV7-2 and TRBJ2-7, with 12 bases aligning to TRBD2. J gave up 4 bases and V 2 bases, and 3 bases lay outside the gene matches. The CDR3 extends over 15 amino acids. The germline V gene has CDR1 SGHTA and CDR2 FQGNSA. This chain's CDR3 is CASSLILAGGYEQYF. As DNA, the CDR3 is TGTGCCAGCAGCTTAATCCTAGCGGGAGGGTACGAGCAGTACTTC.

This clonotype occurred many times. CDR3 coding DNA: TGTGCCATCCTAGGGAGCAGAGAGACCCAGTACTTC. Translated: CAILGSRETQYF. This chain links TRBV2 with TRBJ2-5, with TRBD2 as a possible D gene (5 bases). In germline, CDR1 is SNHLY, CDR2 FYNNEI. V shed 10 bases and J shed 4 bases, with 13 bases lying between them. There are 12 residues in the CDR3. The whole variable domain, remainder taken from reference TRBV2 and TRBJ2-5, is EPEVTQTPSHQVTQMGQEVILRCVPISNHLYFYWYRQILGQKVEFLVSFYNNEISEKSEIFDDQFSVERPDGSNFTLKIRSTKLEDSAMYFCAILGSRETQYFGPGTRLLVL.

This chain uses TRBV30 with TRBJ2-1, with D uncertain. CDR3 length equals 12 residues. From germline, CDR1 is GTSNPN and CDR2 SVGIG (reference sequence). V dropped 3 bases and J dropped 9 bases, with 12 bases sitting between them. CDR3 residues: CAWSENGVEQFF. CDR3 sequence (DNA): TGTGCCTGGAGCGAAAACGGTGTTGAGCAGTTCTTC.

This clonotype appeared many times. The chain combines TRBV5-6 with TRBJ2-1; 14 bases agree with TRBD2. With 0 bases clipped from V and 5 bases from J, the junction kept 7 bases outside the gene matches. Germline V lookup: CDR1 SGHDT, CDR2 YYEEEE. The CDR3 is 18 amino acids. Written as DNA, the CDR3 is TGTGCCAGCAGCTTGGAGACTAGCGGGAGGGCCGATCACAATGAGCAGTTCTTC. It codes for CASSLETSGRADHNEQFF.

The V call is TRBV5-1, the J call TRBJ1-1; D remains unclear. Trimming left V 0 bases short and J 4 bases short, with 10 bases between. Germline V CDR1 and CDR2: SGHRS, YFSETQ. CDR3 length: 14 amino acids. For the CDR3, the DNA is TGCGCCAGCAGCTTGGATACTGGGGTCACTGAAGCTTTCTTT. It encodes CASSLDTGVTEAFF.

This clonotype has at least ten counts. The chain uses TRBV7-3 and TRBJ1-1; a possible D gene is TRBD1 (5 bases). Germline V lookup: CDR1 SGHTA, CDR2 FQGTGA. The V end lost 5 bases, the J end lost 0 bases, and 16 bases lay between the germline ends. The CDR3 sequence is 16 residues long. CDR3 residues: CASSPGTSGVNTEAFF. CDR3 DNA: TGTGCCAGCAGCCCCGGGACCTCTGGGGTGAACACTGAAGCTTTCTTT.

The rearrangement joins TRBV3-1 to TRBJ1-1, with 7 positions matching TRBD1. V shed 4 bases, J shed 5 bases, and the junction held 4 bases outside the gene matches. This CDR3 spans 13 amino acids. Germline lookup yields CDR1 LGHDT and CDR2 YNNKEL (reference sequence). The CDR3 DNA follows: TGTGCCAGCAGCCTGGGACAGTGGACTGAAGCTTTCTTT. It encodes CASSLGQWTEAFF.

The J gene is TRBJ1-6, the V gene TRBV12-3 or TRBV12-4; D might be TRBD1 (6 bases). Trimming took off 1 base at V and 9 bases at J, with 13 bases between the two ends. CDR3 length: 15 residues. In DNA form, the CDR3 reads TGTGCCAGCAGTTTAGTTGGGGGCGCGGGTTCACCCCTCCACTTT. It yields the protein CASSLVGGAGSPLHF.

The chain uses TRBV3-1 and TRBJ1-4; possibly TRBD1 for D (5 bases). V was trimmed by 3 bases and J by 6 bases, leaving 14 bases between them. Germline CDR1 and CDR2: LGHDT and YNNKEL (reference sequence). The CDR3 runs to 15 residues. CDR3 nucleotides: TGTGCCAGCAGCCACACACAGGTATCGGATGAAAAACTGTTTTTT. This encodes CASSHTQVSDEKLFF.

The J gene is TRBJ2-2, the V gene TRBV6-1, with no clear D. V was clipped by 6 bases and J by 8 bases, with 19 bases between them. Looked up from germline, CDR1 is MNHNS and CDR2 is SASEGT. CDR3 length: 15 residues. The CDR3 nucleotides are TGTGCCAGCAGCTTCAAGCAGCCGGCTGCTGGGGAGCTGTTTTTT. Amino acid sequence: CASSFKQPAAGELFF.

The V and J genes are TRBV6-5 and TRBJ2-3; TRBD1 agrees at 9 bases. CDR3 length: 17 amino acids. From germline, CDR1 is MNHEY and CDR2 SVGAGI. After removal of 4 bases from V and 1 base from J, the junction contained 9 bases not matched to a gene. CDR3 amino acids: CASSSVGTGYGTDTQYF. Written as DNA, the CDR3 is TGTGCCAGCAGTTCAGTCGGGACAGGGTATGGCACAGATACGCAGTATTTT.

CDR3 coding DNA: TGTGCCAGCAGTTACAGTGCTAACTATGGCTACACCTTC. This encodes CASSYSANYGYTF. The chain has TRBV6-5 and TRBJ1-2, with D hard to call. The CDR3 has 13 residues. CDR1 and CDR2 from the germline V gene are MNHEY and SVGAGI. V was shortened by 2 bases and J by 0 bases, with 4 bases between the two germline ends.

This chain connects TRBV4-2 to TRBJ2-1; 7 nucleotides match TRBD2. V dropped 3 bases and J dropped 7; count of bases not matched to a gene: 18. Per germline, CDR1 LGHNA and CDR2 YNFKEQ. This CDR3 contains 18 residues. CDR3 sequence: CASSQQWKTSAPGNEQFF. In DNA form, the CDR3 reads TGTGCCAGCAGCCAGCAGTGGAAAACTAGCGCCCCGGGGAATGAGCAGTTCTTC.

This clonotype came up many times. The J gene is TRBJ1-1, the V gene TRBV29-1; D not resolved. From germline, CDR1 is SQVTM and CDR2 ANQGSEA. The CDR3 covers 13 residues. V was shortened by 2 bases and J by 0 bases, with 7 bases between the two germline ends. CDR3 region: CSVETKLNTEAFF. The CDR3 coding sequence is TGCAGCGTTGAAACGAAGCTGAACACTGAAGCTTTCTTT. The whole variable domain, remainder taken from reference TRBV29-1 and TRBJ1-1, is SAVISQKPSRDICQRGTSLTIQCQVDSQVTMMFWYRQQPGQSLTLIATANQGSEATYESGFVIDKFPISRPNLTFSTLTVSNMSPEDSSIYLCSVETKLNTEAFFGQGTRLTVV.

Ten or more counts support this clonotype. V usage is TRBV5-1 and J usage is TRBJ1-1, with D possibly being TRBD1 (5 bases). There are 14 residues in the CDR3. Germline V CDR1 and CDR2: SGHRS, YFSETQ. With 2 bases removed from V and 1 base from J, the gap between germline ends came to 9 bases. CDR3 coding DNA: TGCGCCAGCAGCTTTAAGGGGACGAACACTGAAGCTTTCTTT. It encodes CASSFKGTNTEAFF.

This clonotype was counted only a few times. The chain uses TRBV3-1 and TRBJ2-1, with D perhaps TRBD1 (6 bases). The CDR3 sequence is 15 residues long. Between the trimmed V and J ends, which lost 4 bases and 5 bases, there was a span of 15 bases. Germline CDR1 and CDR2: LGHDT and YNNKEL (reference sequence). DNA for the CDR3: TGTGCCAGCAGCCTCAGGGGCTTGGGGAACAATGAGCAGTTCTTC. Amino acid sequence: CASSLRGLGNNEQFF.

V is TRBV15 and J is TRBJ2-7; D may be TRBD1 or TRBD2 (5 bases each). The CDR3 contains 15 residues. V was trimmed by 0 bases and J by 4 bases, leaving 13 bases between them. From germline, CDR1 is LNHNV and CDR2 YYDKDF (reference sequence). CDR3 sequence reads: CATSRDPGTGYEQYF. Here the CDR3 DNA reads TGTGCCACCAGCAGAGATCCGGGGACCGGGTACGAGCAGTACTTC.

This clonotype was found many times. DNA for the CDR3: TGCAGTGCTAGAGGGACGACCGGGACAGTCCTAAAGACCCAGTACTTC. Translated, it gives CSARGTTGTVLKTQYF. The gene calls are TRBV20-1 and TRBJ2-5, with 7 nucleotides matching TRBD1. CDR3 length: 16 amino acids. Germline V gives CDR1 DFQATT, CDR2 SNEGSKA (reference sequence). The trim removed 1 base at V and 6 bases at J, leaving 14 bases unmatched.

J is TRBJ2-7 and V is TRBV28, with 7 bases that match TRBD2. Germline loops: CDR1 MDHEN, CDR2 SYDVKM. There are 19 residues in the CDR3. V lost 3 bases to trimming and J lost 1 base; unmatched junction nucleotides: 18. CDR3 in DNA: TGTGCCAGCAGTTTGGGACGTCGCCCTGGAGCGGGGTTGTCCTACGAGCAGTACTTC. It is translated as CASSLGRRPGAGLSYEQYF.

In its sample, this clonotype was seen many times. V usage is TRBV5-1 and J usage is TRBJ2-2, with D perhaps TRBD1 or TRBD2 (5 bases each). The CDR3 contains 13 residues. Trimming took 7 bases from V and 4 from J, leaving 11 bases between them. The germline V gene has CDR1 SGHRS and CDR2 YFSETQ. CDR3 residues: CASSLGTTGELFF. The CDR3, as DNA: TGCGCCAGCTCCTTGGGGACCACCGGGGAGCTGTTTTTT.

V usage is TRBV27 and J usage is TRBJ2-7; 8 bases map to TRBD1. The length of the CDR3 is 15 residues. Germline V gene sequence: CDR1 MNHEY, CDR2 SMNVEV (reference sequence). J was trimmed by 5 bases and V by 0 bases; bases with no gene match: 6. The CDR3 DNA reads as TGTGCCAGCAGTTTATCGGGGCAGGGGGCAAACGAGCAGTACTTC. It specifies CASSLSGQGANEQYF.

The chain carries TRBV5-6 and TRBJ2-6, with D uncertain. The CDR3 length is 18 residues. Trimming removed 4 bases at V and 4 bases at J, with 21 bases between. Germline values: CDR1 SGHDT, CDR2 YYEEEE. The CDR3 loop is CASSPTAGRLQGANVLTF. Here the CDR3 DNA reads TGTGCCAGCAGCCCTACGGCAGGCCGGCTTCAGGGGGCCAACGTCCTGACTTTC.

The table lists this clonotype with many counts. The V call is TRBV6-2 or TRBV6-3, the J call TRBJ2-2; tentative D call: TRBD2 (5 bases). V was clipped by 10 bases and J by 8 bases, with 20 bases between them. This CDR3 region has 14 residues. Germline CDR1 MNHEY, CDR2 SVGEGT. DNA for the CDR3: TGTGCCACCCGGAGGAAGGCGGTATCTGGGGAGCTGTTTTTT. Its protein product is CATRRKAVSGELFF.

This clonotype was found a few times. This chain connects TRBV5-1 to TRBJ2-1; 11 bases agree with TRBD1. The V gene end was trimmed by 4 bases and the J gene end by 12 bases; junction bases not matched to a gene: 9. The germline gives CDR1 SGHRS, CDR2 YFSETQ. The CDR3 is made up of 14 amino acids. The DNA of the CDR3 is TGCGCCAGCAGCGCGGGACAGGGGGAAGGTGGGCAGTTCTTC. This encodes CASSAGQGEGGQFF. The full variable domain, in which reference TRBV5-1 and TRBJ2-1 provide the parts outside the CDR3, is KAGVTQTPRYLIKTRGQQVTLSCSPISGHRSVSWYQQTPGQGLQFLFEYFSETQRNKGNFPGRFSGRQFSNSRSEMNVSTLELGDSALYLCASSAGQGEGGQFFGPGTRLTVL.